This T cell receptor beta chain originates from a study of blood T cell repertoires in COVID-19 (dated by TCRdb to between 2020 and 2021). Background for the entire study: For ImmuneRACE Cohort 3, a participant was defined as recovered based on two consecutive negative NP/OP PCR tests, clearance by a healthcare professional, or resolution of symptoms. Samples from collaborators originated in the United States, Italy and Spain and spanned both the acute and convalescent phases of COVID-19. The material from the prospective study consisted of cDNA or gDNA derived from T cells, B-cell-depleted T cells, or PBMCs. The dataset comprised deeply sampled blood TCRbeta repertoires from subjects exposed to, actively infected with, or recovered from COVID-19. The repertoires were released in a freely available public database meant as a resource for research on the immune response to SARS-CoV-2. The samples were drawn from two sources: the first 160 participants of the ongoing ImmuneRACE study, and fewer than 1,500 subjects contributed by 6 global collaborators. A de-identified subject ID, COVID-19 status, age in years and sex were almost always included in the sample metadata. Where available, HLA class I and class II types were obtained from metadata supplied by the sample provider rather than from assay-based typing.

Including cysteine and phenylalanine, the CDR3 has 16 amino acids. CDR3 DNA only is kept here, 48 bases in frame from base 1. V sheds 1 base and J sheds 6 bases, leaving 19 bases between their ends. CDR1 and CDR2 are drawn from the germline V gene: SGHNT, YENEEA. The immunoSEQ Assay, a bias-controlled multiplex PCR, was used to amplify TCRbeta CDR3 regions from genomic DNA. Per the source publication's procedure: Nucleated cell counts per sample were estimated from amplification of reference gene primers within the assay. To quantify the absolute abundance of each unique TCRbeta CDR3 rearrangement, sequence reads were collapsed and filtered. For each sample, productive Simpson clonality was calculated as the square root of Simpson's diversity index across productive rearrangements. TCRdb mirrors the immuneACCESS table, restricted to in-frame sequences. Some clones are absent from its copies; in checked studies, under half trace to an unresolved V gene, and the reason for the others is unknown. That table supplies the V and J calls and clone size; D and trimming were determined from the DNA. The sample table lists approximately 190,000 clones, roughly nine tenths of them with a count of one. The ten largest clonotypes hold under 30% of the sample.

Participants in the prospective study were aged roughly 18 to 100 years, lived in some 24 United States geographic areas, and enrolled through a virtual design. In the prospective study, participants were assigned to cohorts based on the clinical history participants reported in a screening survey and a study questionnaire. Each participant in the prospective study had whole blood, serum and a nasopharyngeal or oropharyngeal swab collected by mobile phlebotomists. Participants in the prospective study had the option to provide additional blood draws and questionnaires over a roughly two-month period. Before DNA extraction, prospective study blood samples were shipped either frozen or at room temperature. In regard to this clone: This receptor's antigen is unknown. The input lacks base qualities; no much larger clone sits a single base away.

Study-level results and caveats: How much clinical and demographic metadata was included differed by source and by participant, and the metadata was provided uncurated.

Material for sequencing was PBMCs or T cells enriched from blood (not recorded which). The sequence joins TRBV11-3 to TRBJ2-7; TRBD2 is possibly the D segment (7 matching bases). The source is a woman in her 40s in a cohort exposed to, infected with or recovered from COVID-19 (not recorded which). CDR3 reads: CASSLAAGATDGEQYF. The DNA sequence is given as TGTGCCAGCAGCTTAGCGGCGGGGGCGACCGACGGCGAGCAGTACTTC.